The 8 T cell receptor beta chains given below trace back to one sample, sequenced in a study of blood T cell repertoires in COVID-19 (dated by TCRdb to 2020 to 2021). To prepare the library, the immunoSEQ multiplex PCR assay was applied. TCRdb retrieved this table from immuneACCESS and kept in-frame rearrangements only. Not all clones are present; in checked studies, unresolved V genes account for under half, and no reason is known for the remainder. The table for this sample lists roughly 260,000 clones; 70% to 90% of them were counted only once. The ten largest clones add up to about 1.9% of the sample. The sequenced material came from PBMCs or T cells enriched from blood (not recorded which). Every receptor here comes from a woman in her forties or fifties who had recovered from COVID-19.

The chain couples TRBV6-5 to TRBJ2-7, with a tentative D call TRBD1 (6 bases). V shed 7 bases and J shed 3 bases, with 13 bases lying between them. CDR3 length: 13 residues. Germline V lookup: CDR1 MNHEY, CDR2 SVGAGI. The CDR3 spells CASNPGADYEQYF. CDR3 sequence (DNA): TGTGCCAGCAACCCAGGGGCGGACTACGAGCAGTACTTC.

V and J are TRBV28 and TRBJ2-5; TRBD1 agrees at 7 bases. The CDR3 sequence is 17 residues long. Germline-derived CDR1 and CDR2 are MDHEN and SYDVKM. V was clipped by 6 bases and J by 3 bases; unmatched bases: 16. The CDR3 sequence: CASSLMMTGNREETQYF. In DNA form, the CDR3 reads TGTGCCAGCAGCCTAATGATGACAGGGAATAGAGAAGAGACCCAGTACTTC.

The V call is TRBV18, the J call TRBJ2-3; D gene uncertain. Trimming left V 4 bases short and J 2 bases short, with 4 bases between. CDR1 is KGHSH and CDR2 is LQKENI in the germline V gene. This CDR3 has 12 amino acids. CDR3 residues: CASSRATDTQYF. In nucleotides, the CDR3 is TGTGCCAGCTCACGGGCCACAGATACGCAGTATTTT.

The rearrangement links TRBV2 to TRBJ1-4, with D perhaps TRBD1 (5 bases). The V end was cut by 9 bases, the J end by 7 bases, with 18 bases between. The germline V gene encodes CDR1 SNHLY and CDR2 FYNNEI. The CDR3 extends over 14 amino acids. The CDR3, as DNA: TGTGCCAGTTGGAGGGGAGGGCGAACTGAAAAACTGTTTTTT. The encoded protein is CASWRGGRTEKLFF. The full variable domain, rest sourced from reference TRBV2 and TRBJ1-4, is EPEVTQTPSHQVTQMGQEVILRCVPISNHLYFYWYRQILGQKVEFLVSFYNNEISEKSEIFDDQFSVERPDGSNFTLKIRSTKLEDSAMYFCASWRGGRTEKLFFGSGTQLSVL.

This chain uses TRBV10-3 with TRBJ2-6; 9 bases line up with TRBD1. V dropped 0 bases and J dropped 3; count of bases not matched to a gene: 9. CDR3 length: 19 amino acids. From germline, CDR1 is ENHRY and CDR2 SYGVKD. CDR3: CAISESTGGVTLGANVLTF. The CDR3 DNA reads TGTGCCATCAGTGAGTCTACAGGGGGCGTCACTCTTGGGGCCAACGTCCTGACTTTC.

The chain combines TRBV10-3 with TRBJ2-1; TRBD1 matches 7 bases. This CDR3 comprises 14 residues. The V gene end was trimmed by 6 bases and the J gene end by 5 bases; junction bases not matched to a gene: 7. Germline CDR1 reads ENHRY; CDR2 reads SYGVKD. CDR3 residues: CAIRGQPPDNEQFF. The DNA for the CDR3 is TGTGCCATCAGGGGACAGCCACCTGACAATGAGCAGTTCTTC.

Points on this clone: Distinct nucleotide sequences in the sample also encode this CDR3. This sequence joins TRBV27 and TRBJ1-2, with D possibly matching TRBD1 (6 bases). CDR3 size: 13 residues. V was shortened by 2 bases and J by 2 bases, with 6 bases between the two germline ends. The germline gives CDR1 MNHEY, CDR2 SMNVEV (reference sequence). The CDR3 loop reads CASSLTGNYGYTF. Here the CDR3 DNA reads TGTGCCAGCAGTTTAACAGGGAACTATGGCTACACCTTC.

J is TRBJ2-2 and V is TRBV9; possible D gene TRBD2, 6 bases. V dropped 0 bases and J dropped 5 bases, with 11 bases sitting between them. The CDR3 has 15 amino acids. In germline, CDR1 is SGDLS, CDR2 YYNGEE. The CDR3 protein is CASSVGGEPTGELFF. The CDR3 DNA reads TGTGCCAGCAGCGTAGGGGGGGAGCCGACCGGGGAGCTGTTTTTT.